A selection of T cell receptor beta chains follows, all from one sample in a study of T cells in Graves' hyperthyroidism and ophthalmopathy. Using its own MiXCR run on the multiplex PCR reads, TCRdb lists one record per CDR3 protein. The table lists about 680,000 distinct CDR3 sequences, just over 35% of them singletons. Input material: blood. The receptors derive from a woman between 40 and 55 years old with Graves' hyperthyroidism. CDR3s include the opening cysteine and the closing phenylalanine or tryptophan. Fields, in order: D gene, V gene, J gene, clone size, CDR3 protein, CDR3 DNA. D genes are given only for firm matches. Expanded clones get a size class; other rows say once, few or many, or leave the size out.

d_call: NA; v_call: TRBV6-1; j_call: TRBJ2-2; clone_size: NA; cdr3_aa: CASQSWPENTGELFF; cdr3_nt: TGTGCCAGCCAAAGTTGGCCCGAAAACACCGGGGAGCTGTTTTTT
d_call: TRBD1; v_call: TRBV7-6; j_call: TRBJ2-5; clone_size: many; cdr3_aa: CASTTRDRGAYQETQYF; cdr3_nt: TGTGCCAGCACCACCCGGGACAGGGGCGCGTACCAAGAGACCCAGTACTTC
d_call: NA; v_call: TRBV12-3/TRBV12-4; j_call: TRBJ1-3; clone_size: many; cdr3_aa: CASSTSGWNTIYF; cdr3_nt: TGTGCCAGCAGTACCTCAGGGTGGAACACCATATATTTT
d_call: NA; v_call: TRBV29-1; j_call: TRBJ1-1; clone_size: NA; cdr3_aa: CSLAGPNTEAFF; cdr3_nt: TGCAGCTTAGCAGGACCGAACACTGAAGCTTTCTTT
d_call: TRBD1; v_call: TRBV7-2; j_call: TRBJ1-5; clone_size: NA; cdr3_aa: CASSQGPPQGKTLDNQPQHF; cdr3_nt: TGCGCCAGCAGCCAAGGCCCACCACAGGGGAAAACCCTAGACAATCAGCCCCAGCATTTT
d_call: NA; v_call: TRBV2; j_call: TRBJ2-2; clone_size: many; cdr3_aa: CASSEAHGSRGTGELFF; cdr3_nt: TGTGCCAGCAGTGAAGCGCATGGCAGCAGGGGCACCGGGGAGCTGTTTTTT
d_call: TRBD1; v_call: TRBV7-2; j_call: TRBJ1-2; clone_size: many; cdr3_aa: CASSLEQGRFGYTF; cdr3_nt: TGTGCCAGCAGCTTGGAACAGGGGAGGTTTGGCTACACCTTC
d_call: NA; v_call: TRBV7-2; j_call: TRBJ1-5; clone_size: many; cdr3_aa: CASSLEGVGNQPQHF; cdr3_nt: TGTGCCAGCAGCTTGGAGGGTGTTGGCAATCAGCCCCAGCATTTT
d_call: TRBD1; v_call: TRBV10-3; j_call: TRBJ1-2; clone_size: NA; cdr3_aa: CAISGQDGYTF; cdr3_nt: TGTGCCATCAGCGGACAGGATGGCTACACCTTC
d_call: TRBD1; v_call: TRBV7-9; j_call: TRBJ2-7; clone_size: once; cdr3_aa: CASSGRQGANEQYF; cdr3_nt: TGTGCCAGCAGTGGAAGACAGGGGGCGAACGAGCAGTACTTC
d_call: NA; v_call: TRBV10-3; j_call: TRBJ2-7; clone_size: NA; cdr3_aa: CAISGSAQGYEQYF; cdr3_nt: TGTGCCATCAGTGGCAGTGCCCAGGGTTACGAGCAGTACTTC
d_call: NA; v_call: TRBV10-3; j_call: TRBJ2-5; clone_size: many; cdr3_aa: CAISESSSVETQYF; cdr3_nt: TGTGCCATCAGTGAGTCGTCTAGCGTAGAGACCCAGTACTTC
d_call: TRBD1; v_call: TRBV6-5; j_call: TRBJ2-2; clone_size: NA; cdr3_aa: CASSARDRGLPGELFF; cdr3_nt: TGTGCCAGCAGTGCCCGGGACAGGGGACTCCCCGGGGAGCTGTTTTTT